Listed below are T cell receptor beta chains from one sample, sequenced in a study of cytomegalovirus exposure and HLA in healthy donors. TCRdb's table, derived via immunoSEQ multiplex PCR, lists solely in-frame clones and lacks some. The data hold about 130,000 clones, with roughly 8.8% observed a single time. Sequenced sample: PBMCs. These receptors originate from a woman aged 40 to 49 in good health and CMV-seropositive. CDR3s include the opening cysteine and the closing phenylalanine or tryptophan. D genes are given only for firm matches. Size tells how often a clone was seen (once, few, many) or the class of an expanded clone, and some rows leave it out.

TRBJ2-1,-,-,TRBV27,TGTGCCAGCAGACGCGACTCCCTGAGCTCCTACAATGAGCAGTTCTTC,CASRRDSLSSYNEQFF
TRBJ2-7,TRBD1,few,TRBV10-3,TGTGCCATCAGACCGGGACAGGGGACCCACGAGCAGTACTTC,CAIRPGQGTHEQYF
TRBJ1-5,TRBD1,-,TRBV2,TGTGCCAGCAGTACAGGGGGCAATCAGCCCCAGCATTTT,CASSTGGNQPQHF
TRBJ1-4,-,-,TRBV5-4,TGTGCCAGCAGCCCCGGAGGGCAGGGAGGAGAAAAACTGTTTTTT,CASSPGGQGGEKLFF
TRBJ2-7,TRBD2,-,TRBV7-9,TGTGCCAGCAGCCACCCGGGACTAGCGAACGAGCAGTACTTC,CASSHPGLANEQYF
TRBJ1-5,TRBD1,-,TRBV5-8,TGTGCCAGCAGCTCCGGACAGGGGGGATATCAGCCCCAGCATTTT,CASSSGQGGYQPQHF
TRBJ2-7,-,few,TRBV18,TGTGCCAGCTCACCCAACCTCAGGGGGGCGTCGTCCTACGAGCAGTACTTC,CASSPNLRGASSYEQYF
TRBJ2-2,-,-,TRBV5-1,TGCGCCAGCAGCTTGTTGCAGGGAAGCGGGGAGCTGTTTTTT,CASSLLQGSGELFF
TRBJ2-3,TRBD2,-,TRBV5-1,TGCGCCAGCAGCTTCCCGGGACTAGCGGGGTTAGATACGCAGTATTTT,CASSFPGLAGLDTQYF
TRBJ2-3,-,few,TRBV2,TGTGCCAGCATCGGGTGGGCGGGGGCGAAAACAGATACGCAGTATTTT,CASIGWAGAKTDTQYF
TRBJ1-4,TRBD1,few,TRBV4-3,TGCGCCAGCAGTCGACAGGGTAGGGATGAAAAACTGTTTTTT,CASSRQGRDEKLFF
TRBJ1-1,-,few,TRBV5-1,TGCGCCAGCAGCTTGGCCTTGGGGGGCACTGAAGCTTTCTTT,CASSLALGGTEAFF
TRBJ2-2,-,few,TRBV27,TGTGCCAGCAGTTTCTCCGGGACATCGAACACCGGGGAGCTGTTTTTT,CASSFSGTSNTGELFF
TRBJ1-2,TRBD1,-,TRBV5-1,TGCGCCAGCAGCCCGGGGACAGCTAACTATGGCTACACCTTC,CASSPGTANYGYTF
TRBJ1-1,-,few,TRBV5-6,TGTGCCAGCAGCTGGAAGAGGGATGGCGACACTGAAGCTTTCTTT,CASSWKRDGDTEAFF
TRBJ1-1,TRBD1,few,TRBV6-5,TGTGCCAGCAGTTACTCTCGGACAGGGAGAAACACTGAAGCTTTCTTT,CASSYSRTGRNTEAFF
TRBJ1-2,-,few,TRBV10-3,TGTGCCATCAGTGAGACAAGAGCGAACTATGGCTACACCTTC,CAISETRANYGYTF
TRBJ2-5,TRBD2,few,TRBV11-2,TGTGCCAGCAGCTTAGAGGGGGACTACAACCAAGAGACCCAGTACTTC,CASSLEGDYNQETQYF
TRBJ1-1,-,few,TRBV7-9,TGTGCCAGCAGCTTGACCGACTCGGACTGGAAGGCTGAAGCTTTCTTT,CASSLTDSDWKAEAFF
TRBJ2-7,TRBD1,-,TRBV19,TGTGCCAGTAGTAACGACAGGGCCTCCTACGAGCAGTACTTC,CASSNDRASYEQYF
TRBJ1-4,-,few,TRBV2,TGTGCCAGCAGTGAAGGGGGGCGAGGTGTATTAACTAATGAAAAACTGTTTTTT,CASSEGGRGVLTNEKLFF
TRBJ1-2,-,few,TRBV6-5,TGTGCCAGCGGGACTCGGGGCTATGGCTACACCTTC,CASGTRGYGYTF
TRBJ2-3,TRBD2,-,TRBV5-5,TGTGCCAGCAGCTTGAATTTAGCCGGGGGGAAGACCACAGATACGCAGTATTTT,CASSLNLAGGKTTDTQYF
TRBJ2-7,TRBD2,-,TRBV12-5,TGTGCTAGTGGCAAGCGGGGGAGCGACGAGCAGTACTTC,CASGKRGSDEQYF
TRBJ2-7,TRBD1,-,TRBV6-6,TGTGCCAGCAGGCGACACCCGGGAACAGGGGGCTACGAGCAGTACTTC,CASRRHPGTGGYEQYF
TRBJ2-6,-,-,TRBV7-4,TGTGCCAGCAGGTCTGACAGCTCTGGGGCCAACGTCCTGACTTTC,CASRSDSSGANVLTF
TRBJ1-2,TRBD1,-,TRBV2,TGTGCCAGCCTGGGACAGTATAACTATGGCTACACCTTC,CASLGQYNYGYTF
TRBJ1-1,-,few,TRBV10-3,TGTGCCATCAGTGAACCCGGGTCGAGCACTGAAGCTTTCTTT,CAISEPGSSTEAFF
TRBJ2-1,TRBD2,-,TRBV5-5,TGTGCCAGCAGCTTGCGGGGGGATTACAATGAGCAGTTCTTC,CASSLRGDYNEQFF
TRBJ1-6,TRBD1,few,TRBV27,TGTGCCAGCAGTCCCCGACAGGGACAAACCTATAATTCACCCCTCCACTTT,CASSPRQGQTYNSPLHF
TRBJ1-2,-,few,TRBV25-1,TGTGCCAGCAGTGAGGTAGGGGATGGCTACACCTTC,CASSEVGDGYTF
TRBJ1-5,TRBD1,-,TRBV2,TGTGCCAGCAGCGGGCCTACAAGGGGGCAAATGTCGAGCAATCAGCCCCAGCATTTT,CASSGPTRGQMSSNQPQHF
TRBJ1-5,-,few,TRBV7-6,TGTGCCAGCAGCCTAATACCCGGAGTTGAGCCCCAGCATTTT,CASSLIPGVEPQHF
TRBJ1-5,TRBD1,few,TRBV28,TGTGCCAGCCGGTTCCTACCGGGACAGGGGGCTCCGGGACGTCAGCCCCAGCATTTT,CASRFLPGQGAPGRQPQHF
TRBJ2-7,-,-,TRBV6-5,TGTGCCAGCAGTTTATCAGGATCCTCCTACGAGCAGTACTTC,CASSLSGSSYEQYF
TRBJ2-1,TRBD1,-,TRBV5-6,TGTGCCAGCAGCTTGGTGGACAGGGTGGTAGGTGAGCAGTTCTTC,CASSLVDRVVGEQFF
TRBJ2-6,TRBD2,-,TRBV5-1,TGCGCCAGCAGCTTGGAACCGGGGGGGACTGGGGCCAACGTCCTGACTTTC,CASSLEPGGTGANVLTF
TRBJ1-4,-,few,TRBV5-1,TGCGCCAGCAGCTTGGCGGCAGAGGCATATGAAAAACTGTTTTTT,CASSLAAEAYEKLFF
TRBJ1-2,-,few,TRBV7-2,TGTGCCACCACCCCCAACCCCGGGGACTTGCGGGGCTACACCTTC,CATTPNPGDLRGYTF
TRBJ2-3,TRBD2,-,TRBV18,TGTGCCAGCTCAAGTCTAGCGGGGGGGAGCACAGATACGCAGTATTTT,CASSSLAGGSTDTQYF
TRBJ2-2,TRBD1,few,TRBV7-9,TGTGCCAGCAGCTTAGGTGGCCTGACAGGGGTAAACACCGGGGAGCTGTTTTTT,CASSLGGLTGVNTGELFF
TRBJ2-7,-,few,TRBV11-2,TGTGCCAGCAGCCCAAGACGGGGCTCCTACGAGCAGTACTTC,CASSPRRGSYEQYF
TRBJ1-5,-,once,TRBV7-2,TGTGCCAGCAGCTTAGAGCCCAATCAGCCCCAGCATTTT,CASSLEPNQPQHF
TRBJ2-7,TRBD1,once,TRBV19,TGTGCCAGTAGTACGGACGGGACAGGGGCCTGGCAGTACTTC,CASSTDGTGAWQYF
TRBJ2-2,-,few,TRBV5-1,TGCGCCAGCAGCCTTAGCGTCACCGGGGAGCTGTTTTTT,CASSLSVTGELFF
TRBJ2-2,-,few,TRBV9,TGTGCCAGCAGCGTAGACCGTGGGCCCGGGGAGCTGTTTTTT,CASSVDRGPGELFF
TRBJ2-7,TRBD1,-,TRBV19,TGTGCCAGTAGTAACCGGCCAGGGGGCGCGGACGAGCAGTACTTC,CASSNRPGGADEQYF
TRBJ2-3,TRBD2,-,TRBV7-9,TGTGCCAGCAGCCTAGCGGGGGGGTCCCTTAATTTT,CASSLAGGSLNF
TRBJ1-1,-,few,TRBV27,TGTGCCAGCAGTTACACCCCTGACAGTGGCACTGAAGCTTTCTTT,CASSYTPDSGTEAFF
TRBJ1-5,-,few,TRBV28,TGTGCCAGCAGCTCCCCGGACGGGAACAATCAGCCCCAGCATTTT,CASSSPDGNNQPQHF
TRBJ2-7,-,-,TRBV9,TGTGCCAGCAGCGTAGCCGACAGCTACGAGCAGTACTTC,CASSVADSYEQYF
TRBJ2-7,-,few,TRBV5-1,TGCGCCAGCAGCTTTGGGCCAGGGGACCATAACGAGCAGTACTTC,CASSFGPGDHNEQYF
TRBJ1-2,TRBD1,few,TRBV5-1,TGCGCCAGCAGGGCCGGGACAGGTCCTAACTATGGCTACACCTTC,CASRAGTGPNYGYTF
TRBJ1-6,-,-,TRBV4-1,TGCGCCAGCAGCCAAGAGAAGAGTGCAGGGGTTAATTCACCCCTCCACTTT,CASSQEKSAGVNSPLHF